The 18 T cell receptor beta chains given below trace back to one sample, sequenced in a study of monozygotic twins with inflammatory bowel disease. With the 5' RACE reads reprocessed, TCRdb shows one record per CDR3 protein and no DNA. This table lists 350,000 to 500,000 distinct CDR3 sequences. What was sequenced was blood. All receptors derive from a human donor with ulcerative colitis or Crohn's disease, or a healthy co-twin of an affected twin (not recorded which).

The chain is built from TRBV20-1 and TRBJ2-1; lacking DNA, the TRBD2 call made by TCRdb goes unchecked. This CDR3 contains 15 residues. Germline CDR1 DFQATT, CDR2 SNEGSKA (reference sequence). CDR3 loop: CSAAGPSGGHNEQFF.

The chain employs TRBV27 and TRBJ2-2. This CDR3 has 15 amino acids. Germline V gives CDR1 MNHEY, CDR2 SMNVEV (reference sequence). The chain's CDR3 is CASSPIRKNTGELFF.

V and J are TRBV7-2 and TRBJ1-4. Germline CDR1 is SGHTA and CDR2 is FQGNSA. This CDR3 region has 16 residues. The CDR3 here is CASSPTLVGRNEKLFF.

The CDR3 sequence: CSVESGSAYGYTF. This rearrangement joins TRBV29-1 to TRBJ1-2. Germline-derived CDR1 and CDR2 are SQVTM and ANQGSEA. The length of the CDR3 is 13 residues.

The chain links TRBV6-2 or TRBV6-3 to TRBJ2-5; as DNA is missing, the TRBD2 call by TCRdb cannot be tested. There are 15 residues in the CDR3. Germline V CDR1 and CDR2: MNHEY, SVGEGT. This CDR3 is CASSRPGLAEETQYF.

This chain connects TRBV29-1 to TRBJ2-7. Germline-derived CDR1 and CDR2 are SQVTM and ANQGSEA. The length of the CDR3 is 14 residues. The CDR3 spells CSVVTQTSSYEQYF.

Here the CDR3 reads CAISEVDRESEQYF. The chain employs TRBV10-3 and TRBJ2-7; TCRdb's D gene call, TRBD2, goes unchecked for lack of DNA. The CDR3 runs 14 residues. Germline-derived CDR1 and CDR2 are ENHRY and SYGVKD.

The rearrangement links TRBV7-8 to TRBJ2-2. This CDR3 is 15 amino acids long. The germline V gene has CDR1 SGHVS and CDR2 FQNEAQ. The CDR3 sequence is CASSLAHGYTGELFF.

The V and J genes are TRBV7-2 and TRBJ1-5; TCRdb names TRBD1, which stays unverified in the absence of DNA. In germline, CDR1 is SGHTA, CDR2 FQGNSA. The CDR3 spans 15 residues. The CDR3 is CASSSQGAVNQPQHF.

The genes are TRBV6-1 and TRBJ2-1; TCRdb outputs TRBD1, but without DNA this stays unchecked. Germline V gene sequence: CDR1 MNHNS, CDR2 SASEGT. CDR3 length: 17 residues. CDR3 amino acids: CASSRTGSGSSYNEQFF.

This sequence joins TRBV7-9 and TRBJ1-2; TCRdb gives TRBD1 as the D gene, but with no DNA this cannot be confirmed. This CDR3 has 13 amino acids. Per germline, CDR1 SEHNR and CDR2 FQNEAQ (reference sequence). This CDR3 reads CASSLETGVSYTF.

This rearrangement joins TRBV7-2 to TRBJ1-2; checking the TCRdb D call of TRBD1 is not possible without DNA. Germline assignment: CDR1 SGHTA and CDR2 FQGNSA. The CDR3 loop spans 15 amino acids. CDR3 residues: CASSSRQGPDYGYTF. Complete variable domain (other parts from reference TRBV7-2 and TRBJ1-2): GAGVSQSPSNKVTEKGKDVELRCDPISGHTALYWYRQSLGQGLEFLIYFQGNSAPDKSGLPSDRFSAERTGGSVSTLTIQRTQQEDSAVYLCASSSRQGPDYGYTFGSGTRLTVV.

This chain connects TRBV30 to TRBJ2-7; TCRdb proposes TRBD1, but this gene call is untestable without DNA. The length of the CDR3 is 15 residues. The V gene's germline CDR1 is GTSNPN and CDR2 SVGIG (reference sequence). CDR3 region: CAWTAQSQGWYEQYF.

The chain carries TRBV7-9 and TRBJ1-1; the TCRdb D gene call, TRBD1, has no DNA to confirm it. From germline, CDR1 is SEHNR and CDR2 FQNEAQ (reference sequence). The CDR3 has 16 residues. The CDR3 reads CASRQLIGAENTEAFF.

The genes are TRBV5-1 and TRBJ1-2; the TCRdb call, TRBD1, lacks DNA for checking. Germline loops: CDR1 SGHRS, CDR2 YFSETQ. CDR3 length: 16 amino acids. The CDR3 spells CASSLVTGGSYYGYTF.

The rearrangement uses TRBV10-3 and TRBJ2-3. This CDR3 is built from 12 residues. Germline lookup yields CDR1 ENHRY and CDR2 SYGVKD. The CDR3 is CAIRGLTDTQYF.

The chain employs TRBV6-5 and TRBJ1-2. The CDR3 totals 15 residues. CDR1 and CDR2 from the germline V gene are MNHEY and SVGAGI. CDR3 loop: CASSYSPTGSDGYTF.

The chain combines TRBV20-1 with TRBJ2-4; TCRdb outputs TRBD1, but without DNA this stays unchecked. Germline V CDR1 and CDR2: DFQATT, SNEGSKA (reference sequence). The CDR3 has 16 amino acids. CDR3 in amino acids: CSAREPGGGTKNIQYF.